Listed below are T cell receptor beta chains from one sample, sequenced in a study of cytomegalovirus exposure and HLA in healthy donors. The method was immunoSEQ multiplex PCR; TCRdb's version includes in-frame clones alone and lacks a portion of them. The profile shows about 200,000 clones, around 75% of them singletons. Sequenced material: PBMCs. Receptors were obtained from a woman in her 30s in good health and CMV-seronegative. Each CDR3 is given with its conserved first and last residue. A D gene is named only where the DNA matches it firmly. Where a row states a size, it is once, few, many or the class of an expanded clone; other rows omit it.

d_call | j_call | clone_size | v_call | cdr3_aa | cdr3_nt
TRBD2 | TRBJ2-1 | . | TRBV12-5 | CASGRGTSGRAGNEQFF | TGTGCTAGTGGCCGAGGGACTAGCGGGAGGGCCGGCAATGAGCAGTTCTTC
. | TRBJ1-5 | . | TRBV7-8 | CASSPDARGLGGNQPQHF | TGTGCCAGCAGCCCAGACGCAAGAGGTTTGGGTGGCAATCAGCCCCAGCATTTT
. | TRBJ2-7 | . | TRBV4-1 | CASSRTPASSYEQYF | TGCGCCAGCAGCAGGACACCCGCTAGTTCCTACGAGCAGTACTTC
. | TRBJ2-2 | . | TRBV9 | CASSVGGGTANTGELFF | TGTGCCAGCAGCGTAGGGGGCGGGACCGCGAACACCGGGGAGCTGTTTTTT
. | TRBJ1-2 | . | TRBV13 | CASTRGGNYGYTF | TGTGCCAGCACCCGTGGGGGGAACTATGGCTACACCTTC
TRBD2 | TRBJ2-1 | . | TRBV11-3 | CASSLGTSNEQFF | TGTGCCAGCAGCTTGGGGACTAGTAATGAGCAGTTCTTC
TRBD1 | TRBJ1-5 | . | TRBV6-1 | CASSEATGEDQPQHF | TGTGCCAGCAGTGAGGCCACAGGGGAAGATCAGCCCCAGCATTTT
TRBD2 | TRBJ2-1 | . | TRBV19 | CASASGGPYNEQFF | TGTGCCAGTGCTAGCGGGGGGCCCTACAATGAGCAGTTCTTC
TRBD1 | TRBJ1-4 | . | TRBV2 | CASRDRGWDEKLFF | TGTGCCAGCAGAGACAGGGGATGGGATGAAAAACTGTTTTTT
. | TRBJ1-2 | . | TRBV5-1 | CASSLQGRNGYTF | TGCGCCAGCAGCTTACAGGGAAGGAATGGCTACACCTTC
. | TRBJ2-1 | . | TRBV4-3 | CASSQATGLSSYNEQFF | TGCGCCAGCAGCCAAGCTACCGGACTCAGCTCCTACAATGAGCAGTTCTTC
. | TRBJ1-5 | . | TRBV19 | CASLQGNQPQHF | TGTGCCAGTTTACAGGGCAATCAGCCCCAGCATTTT
TRBD1 | TRBJ2-2 | few | TRBV7-8 | CASSLHTGAGELFF | TGTGCCAGCAGCTTACATACAGGGGCCGGGGAGCTGTTTTTT
. | TRBJ1-1 | . | TRBV7-9 | CASSSGPGEAFF | TGTGCCAGCAGCTCAGGGCCAGGGGAAGCTTTCTTT